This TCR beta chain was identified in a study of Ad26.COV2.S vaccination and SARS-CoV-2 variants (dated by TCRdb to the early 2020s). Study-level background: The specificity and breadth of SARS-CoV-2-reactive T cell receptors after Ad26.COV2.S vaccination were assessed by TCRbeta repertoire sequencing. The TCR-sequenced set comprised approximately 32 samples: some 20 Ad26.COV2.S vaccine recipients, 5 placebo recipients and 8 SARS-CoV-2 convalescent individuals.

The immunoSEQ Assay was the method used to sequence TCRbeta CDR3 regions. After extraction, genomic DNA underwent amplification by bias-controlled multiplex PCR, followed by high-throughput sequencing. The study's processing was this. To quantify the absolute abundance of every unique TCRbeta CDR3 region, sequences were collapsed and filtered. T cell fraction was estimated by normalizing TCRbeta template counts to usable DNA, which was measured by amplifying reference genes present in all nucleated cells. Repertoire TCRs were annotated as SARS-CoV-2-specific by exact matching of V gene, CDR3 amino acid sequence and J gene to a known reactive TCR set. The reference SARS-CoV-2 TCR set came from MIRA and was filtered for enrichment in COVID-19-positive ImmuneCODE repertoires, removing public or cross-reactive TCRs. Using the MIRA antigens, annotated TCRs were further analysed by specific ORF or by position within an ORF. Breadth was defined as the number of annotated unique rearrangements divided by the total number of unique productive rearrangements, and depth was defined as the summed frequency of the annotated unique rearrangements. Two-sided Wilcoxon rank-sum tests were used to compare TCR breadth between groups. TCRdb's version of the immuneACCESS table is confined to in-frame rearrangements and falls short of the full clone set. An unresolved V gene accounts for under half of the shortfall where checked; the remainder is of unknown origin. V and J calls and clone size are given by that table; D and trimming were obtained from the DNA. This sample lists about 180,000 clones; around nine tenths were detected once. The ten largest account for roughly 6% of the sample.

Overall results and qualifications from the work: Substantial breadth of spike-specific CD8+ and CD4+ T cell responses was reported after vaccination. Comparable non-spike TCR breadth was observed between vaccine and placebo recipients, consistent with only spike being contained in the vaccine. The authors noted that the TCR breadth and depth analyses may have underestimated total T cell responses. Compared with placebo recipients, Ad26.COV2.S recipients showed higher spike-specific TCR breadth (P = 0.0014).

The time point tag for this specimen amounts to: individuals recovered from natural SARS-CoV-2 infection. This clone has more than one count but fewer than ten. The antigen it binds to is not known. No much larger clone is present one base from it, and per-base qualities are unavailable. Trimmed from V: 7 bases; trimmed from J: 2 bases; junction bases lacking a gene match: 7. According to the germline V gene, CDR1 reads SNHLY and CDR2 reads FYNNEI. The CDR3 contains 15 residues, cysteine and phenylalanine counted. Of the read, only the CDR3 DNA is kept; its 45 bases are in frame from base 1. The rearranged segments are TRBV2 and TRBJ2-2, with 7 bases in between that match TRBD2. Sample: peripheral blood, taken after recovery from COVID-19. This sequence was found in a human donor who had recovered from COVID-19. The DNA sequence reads TGTGCCAGCAAACATTCTAGCGGAAACACCGGGGAGCTGTTTTTT. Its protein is CASKHSSGNTGELFF.